The clone carrying this TCR beta chain occurred many times. The sample comes from a study of T cell changes during pregnancy in multiple sclerosis. Using immunoSEQ multiplex PCR, the repertoire was profiled, and TCRdb retains in-frame clones only, with some absent. Of about 29,000 clones in the sample, 90% to 95% were seen once. The clonotype comes from a female donor with multiple sclerosis, enrolled in a pregnancy study. The material was CD8+ T cells from peripheral blood mononuclear cells, obtained before pregnancy.

The CDR3 sequence is CASSSASVAYEQYF. CDR3 coding DNA: TGTGCCAGCAGCTCAGCTAGCGTCGCCTACGAGCAGTACTTC. The genes are TRBV11-2 and TRBJ2-7; D may be TRBD2 (6 bases). V lost 4 bases, J lost 2 bases, and 12 bases lay in between. The CDR3 is 14 residues long. Germline V gene sequence: CDR1 SGHAT, CDR2 FQNNGV.